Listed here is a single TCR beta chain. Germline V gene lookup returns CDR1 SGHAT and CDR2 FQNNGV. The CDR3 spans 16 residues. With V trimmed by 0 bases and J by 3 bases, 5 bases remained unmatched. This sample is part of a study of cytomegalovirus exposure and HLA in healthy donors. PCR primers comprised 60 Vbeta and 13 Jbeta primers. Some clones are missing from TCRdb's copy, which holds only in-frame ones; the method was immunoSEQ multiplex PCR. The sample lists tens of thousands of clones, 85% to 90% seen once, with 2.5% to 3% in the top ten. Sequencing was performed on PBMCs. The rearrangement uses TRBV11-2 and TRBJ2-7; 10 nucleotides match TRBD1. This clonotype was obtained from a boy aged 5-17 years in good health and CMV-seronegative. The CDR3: CASSLDRDRGFYEQYF. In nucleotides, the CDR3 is TGTGCCAGCAGCTTAGACCGGGACAGGGGCTTCTACGAGCAGTACTTC.